This TCR beta chain is drawn from a study of cytomegalovirus exposure and HLA in healthy donors. Study-level information: Ancestry clustering placed 81% of roughly 400 genotyped donors in the Caucasian-associated cluster.

General observations from the study: TCR beta V- and J-gene trimming was later associated with a missense DCLRE1C variant.

Amplification used 60 Vbeta primers and 13 Jbeta primers. Libraries were prepared by immunoSEQ multiplex PCR; TCRdb keeps only in-frame clonotypes and omits some of them. The sample shows around 94,000 clones, roughly 78% of them seen only once. As concerns this clone: As yet, its antigen is unknown.

The TCR comes from a woman between 40 and 55 years old in good health and CMV-seropositive. The sequencing sample was made of PBMCs.

CDR3 sequence: CATSPRRGTDTQYF. The CDR3 DNA sequence: TGTGCCACCAGCCCCCGAAGGGGGACAGATACGCAGTATTTT. This chain connects TRBV15 to TRBJ2-3, with TRBD1 as a possible D gene (6 bases). The CDR3 is made up of 14 amino acids. Germline V lookup: CDR1 LNHNV, CDR2 YYDKDF (reference sequence). V was pared by 5 bases and J by 3 bases, with 12 bases between.